This T cell receptor beta chain comes out of a study of Ad26.COV2.S vaccination and SARS-CoV-2 variants. Study background: The vaccine Ad26.COV2.S was put into the muscle once, or twice with 56 days between.

Study-wide findings and caveats: Analyses of TCR breadth and depth may have underestimated total T cell responses. Spike-specific TCR breadth was greater after Ad26.COV2.S than placebo. Measurement of non-spike TCR breadth gave similar results in vaccine and placebo recipients.

To note about this clone: Its antigen is currently unknown.

Method: immunoSEQ multiplex PCR; TCRdb's copy keeps in-frame clones and lacks some. The repertoire holds some 270,000 clones, with around nine tenths as singletons. The V gene lost 0 bases and the J gene lost 0 bases, with 13 bases spanning the gap. Germline V gene sequence: CDR1 SGHDT, CDR2 YYEEEE. This CDR3 region has 16 residues. Treatment reported: about 20 received Ad26.COV2.S at low or high dose, single or two shots; roughly five received placebo; per-sample allocation not given. Following the first vaccine or placebo injection, samples were taken on day 63. The chain carries TRBV5-6 and TRBJ2-7; D possibly corresponds to TRBD1 (6 bases). The sample in question was peripheral blood, obtained in a trial of Ad26.COV2.S vaccine versus placebo. The TCR sequence derives from a person between 18 and 65 years old who received the Ad26.COV2.S COVID-19 vaccine or a placebo. As DNA, the CDR3 is TGTGCCAGCAGCTTGGATCTTGACAGGAGCTCCTACGAGCAGTACTTC. Amino acids: CASSLDLDRSSYEQYF.